This TCR beta chain was documented in a study of blood T cell repertoires in COVID-19. Study-level background: Spain, Italy and the United States supplied samples that represented acute and convalescent COVID-19.

The CDR3 totals 13 residues. V lost 3 bases and J lost 6, with 12 bases in between. The V gene's germline CDR1 is MNHEY and CDR2 SMNVEV (reference sequence). Using immunoSEQ multiplex PCR, the repertoire was profiled, and TCRdb retains in-frame clones only, with some absent. Of some 200,000 clones listed, roughly 80% are singletons. The genes are TRBV27 and TRBJ2-7, with a tentative D call TRBD2 (5 bases). Sequencing was carried out using peripheral blood. This TCR derives from a woman in her seventies with acute or convalescent COVID-19. CDR3 bases: TGTGCCAGCAGTTTTCTACTTGGAGGCGAGCAGTACTTC. It specifies CASSFLLGGEQYF.